This T cell receptor beta chain was found in a study of T cell responses to AZD1222 COVID-19 vaccine. This CDR3 is 13 amino acids long. V lost 2 bases and J lost 6, with 10 bases in between. Using immunoSEQ multiplex PCR, the repertoire was profiled, and TCRdb retains in-frame clones only, with some absent. This table holds approximately 160,000 clones, just over 90% found once. The sequences come from peripheral blood, collected on day 0 of AZD1222 vaccination. This receptor was identified in an adult in good health. The chain joins TRBV12-3 or TRBV12-4 to TRBJ1-1; D is undetermined. CDR3 sequence: CASSLFRDSEAFF. CDR3 sequence (DNA): TGTGCCAGCAGTTTATTCCGTGATTCTGAAGCTTTCTTT.